Described below is a single T cell receptor beta chain sequence and its context. The antigen remains undetermined. Germline V lookup: CDR1 MNHEY, CDR2 SVGAGI. This CDR3 spans 14 amino acids. V was pared by 2 bases and J by 4 bases, with 3 bases of the junction left unmatched. Quantitative 5'-RACE with molecular barcodes produced the TCR beta libraries. TCRdb itself ran the 5' RACE reads through MiXCR, one entry per CDR3 protein. The table has under 850,000 distinct CDR3 sequences, around 17% seen once. The source of the sample is a study of CD8 T cells in ankylosing spondylitis. Broader study findings: It appeared that ankylosing spondylitis blood was characterized by a TCR beta motif of several highly homologous variants. The study looked at matched synovial fluid samples from ankylosing spondylitis patients. Disease-linked clones were reported to be significantly enriched there. Disease-linked clones, CD8+, were relatively rare in peripheral blood.

This chain links TRBV6-5 with TRBJ1-1; 8 bases agree with TRBD1. Sequenced input: blood, either unsorted or a sorted T cell fraction (not recorded which). This receptor was obtained from a male donor with ankylosing spondylitis. The CDR3 loop reads CASSYIGQGTEAFF. In DNA, the CDR3 is TGTGCCAGCAGTTACATTGGACAGGGCACTGAAGCTTTCTTT.